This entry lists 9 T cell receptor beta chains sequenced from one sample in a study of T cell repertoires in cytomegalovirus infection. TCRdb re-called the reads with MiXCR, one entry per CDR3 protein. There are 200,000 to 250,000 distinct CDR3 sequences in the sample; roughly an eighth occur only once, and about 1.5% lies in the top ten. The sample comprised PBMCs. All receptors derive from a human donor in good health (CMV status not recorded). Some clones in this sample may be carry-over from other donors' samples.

The CDR3 DNA reads as TGTGCCAGCAGTTACCAGGCTAGCGGCACAGATACGCAGTATTTT. This gives the protein CASSYQASGTDTQYF. The chain links TRBV6-6 to TRBJ2-3; D may be TRBD2 (6 bases). CDR3 length: 15 residues. Germline V gene sequence: CDR1 MNHNY, CDR2 SVGAGI (reference sequence). V dropped 2 bases and J dropped 1 base, with 10 bases sitting between them.

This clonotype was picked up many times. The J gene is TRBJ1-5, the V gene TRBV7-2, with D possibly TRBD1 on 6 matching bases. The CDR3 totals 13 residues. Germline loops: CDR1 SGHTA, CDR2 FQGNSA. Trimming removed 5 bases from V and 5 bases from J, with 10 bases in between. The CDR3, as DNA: TGTGCCAGCAGCACCCACAGGGATCAGCCCCAGCATTTT. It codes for CASSTHRDQPQHF. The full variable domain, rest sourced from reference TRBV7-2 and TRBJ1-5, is GAGVSQSPSNKVTEKGKDVELRCDPISGHTALYWYRQSLGQGLEFLIYFQGNSAPDKSGLPSDRFSAERTGGSVSTLTIQRTQQEDSAVYLCASSTHRDQPQHFGDGTRLSIL.

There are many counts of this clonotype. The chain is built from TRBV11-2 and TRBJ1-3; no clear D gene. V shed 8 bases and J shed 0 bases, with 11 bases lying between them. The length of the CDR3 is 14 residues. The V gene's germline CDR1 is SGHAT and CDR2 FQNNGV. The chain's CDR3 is CASHRASSGNTIYF. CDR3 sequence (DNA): TGTGCCAGCCATCGCGCGAGCTCTGGAAACACCATATATTTT.

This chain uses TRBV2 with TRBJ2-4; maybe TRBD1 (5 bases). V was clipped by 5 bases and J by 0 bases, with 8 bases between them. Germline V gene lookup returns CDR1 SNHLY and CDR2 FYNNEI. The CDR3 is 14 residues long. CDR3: CASSLTEAKNIQYF. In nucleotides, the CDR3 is TGTGCCAGCAGTCTGACAGAAGCCAAAAACATTCAGTACTTC. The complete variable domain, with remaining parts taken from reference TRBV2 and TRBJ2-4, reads EPEVTQTPSHQVTQMGQEVILRCVPISNHLYFYWYRQILGQKVEFLVSFYNNEISEKSEIFDDQFSVERPDGSNFTLKIRSTKLEDSAMYFCASSLTEAKNIQYFGAGTRLSVL.

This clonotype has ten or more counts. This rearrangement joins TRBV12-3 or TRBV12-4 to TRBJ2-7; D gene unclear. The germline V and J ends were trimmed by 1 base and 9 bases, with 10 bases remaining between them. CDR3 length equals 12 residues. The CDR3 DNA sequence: TGTGCCAGCAGTTTAGGAGCCGGCGGGCAGTACTTC. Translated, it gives CASSLGAGGQYF.

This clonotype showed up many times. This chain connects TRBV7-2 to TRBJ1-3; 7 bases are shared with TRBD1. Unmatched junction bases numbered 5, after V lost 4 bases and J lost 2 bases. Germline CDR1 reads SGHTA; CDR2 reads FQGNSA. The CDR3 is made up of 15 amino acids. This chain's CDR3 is CASSSDRLAGNTIYF. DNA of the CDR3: TGTGCCAGCAGCTCGGACAGGTTAGCTGGAAACACCATATATTTT.

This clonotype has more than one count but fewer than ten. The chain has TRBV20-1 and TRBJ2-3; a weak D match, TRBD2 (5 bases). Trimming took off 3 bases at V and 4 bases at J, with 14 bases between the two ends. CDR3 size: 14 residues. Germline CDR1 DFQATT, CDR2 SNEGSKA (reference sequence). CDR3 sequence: CSASFIASADTQYF. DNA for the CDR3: TGCAGTGCTAGTTTCATAGCGTCGGCAGATACGCAGTATTTT.

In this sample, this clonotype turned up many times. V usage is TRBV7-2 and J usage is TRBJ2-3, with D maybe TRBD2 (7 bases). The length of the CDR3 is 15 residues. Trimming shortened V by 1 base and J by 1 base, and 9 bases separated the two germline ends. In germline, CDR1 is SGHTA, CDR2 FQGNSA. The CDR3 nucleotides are TGTGCCAGCAGCTTAGGGGGGGGCGGCACAGATACGCAGTATTTT. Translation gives CASSLGGGGTDTQYF.

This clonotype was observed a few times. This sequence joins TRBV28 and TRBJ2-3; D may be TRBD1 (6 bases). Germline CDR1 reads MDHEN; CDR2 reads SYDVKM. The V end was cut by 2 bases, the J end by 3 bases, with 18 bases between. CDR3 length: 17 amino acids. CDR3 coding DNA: TGTGCCAGCAGTTTAGCCCAGGGGCGTATGGGGACAGATACGCAGTATTTT. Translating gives CASSLAQGRMGTDTQYF.